Following are 17 T cell receptor beta chains from one sample sequenced in a study of T cell clonality in common variable immunodeficiency. Using immunoSEQ multiplex PCR, the repertoire was profiled, and TCRdb retains in-frame clones only, with some absent. The sample presents tens of thousands of clones, none singletons. The source material was peripheral blood mononuclear cells. The source is a person between 18 and 70 years old in good health.

Note on this clone: With the read ending 3 residues before the CDR3 end, the germline J gene is used to fill in that end. V is TRBV19 and J is TRBJ1-2; D perhaps matches TRBD1 (6 bases). The CDR3 is made up of 20 amino acids. CDR1 and CDR2 (germline): LNHDA, SQIVND (reference sequence). The CDR3 sequence is CASSASRGRLGTSGKGDYTF. Incomplete CDR3 DNA: TGTGCCAGTAGCGCATCCAGGGGTCGACTGGGGACTAGCGGGAAGGGTGAC.

In its sample, this clone is medium-sized (0.01 to 0.1%). The read falls 3 residues short of the CDR3 end, and the missing part is taken from the germline J gene. This chain connects TRBV5-1 to TRBJ2-4; TRBD2 aligns across 10 bases. This CDR3 contains 10 residues. In germline, CDR1 is SGHRS, CDR2 YFSETQ. CDR3 DNA, as far as it was read: TGCGCCAGCCTAGCGGGAGAT. This translates into CASLAGD. From start to end, the CDR3 is CASLAGDQYF.

This clone has at least ten counts. The CDR3 is cut off 3 residues early in the read; its end comes from the germline J gene. This sequence joins TRBV5-1 and TRBJ2-4; 10 bases align to TRBD1. The germline V gene has CDR1 SGHRS and CDR2 YFSETQ. This CDR3 has 18 amino acids. V was pared by 1 base and J by 0 bases, with 7 bases of the junction left unmatched. CDR3 DNA, as far as it was read: TGCGCCAGCAGCTTGACTCAGACAGGGGGCCGAGCCAAAAACATT. It codes for CASSLTQTGGRAKNI. The entire CDR3 is CASSLTQTGGRAKNIQYF.

Ten or more counts support this clone. The read ends 3 residues before the CDR3 terminus; that terminus is restored from the germline J gene. The rearrangement joins TRBV19 to TRBJ1-6, with D unresolved. Germline V gives CDR1 LNHDA, CDR2 SQIVND (reference sequence). The CDR3 spans 15 residues. Trimming stripped 6 bases from V and 5 bases from J, with 14 bases between. The CDR3 spells CASSMGSGNNSPLHF. The CDR3 DNA, read in part, is TGTGCCAGTAGCATGGGTTCAGGAAATAATTCACCC.

This clone has a count of ten or more. Read coverage stops 3 residues before the CDR3 terminus; the germline J gene supplies the remainder. The V gene is TRBV20-1, the J gene TRBJ1-2; a possible D gene is TRBD1 (6 bases). The CDR3 covers 14 residues. The germline CDR1 and CDR2 sequences are DFQATT and SNEGSKA (reference sequence). With 6 bases removed from V and 4 bases from J, the gap between germline ends came to 18 bases. Partial CDR3 DNA: TGCAGTGCGGAAACAGGGTGGTCGGGCTATGGC. It specifies CSAETGWSGYG. The complete CDR3 reads CSAETGWSGYGYTF.

This clone was recorded many times. The read is 3 residues too short to cover the CDR3 end, so that end is filled in from the germline J gene. The chain joins TRBV5-4 to TRBJ1-2, with D possibly matching TRBD1 (6 bases). V lost 4 bases to trimming and J lost 7 bases, with 14 bases between them. CDR3 length: 13 residues. Germline V lookup: CDR1 SGHNT, CDR2 YYREEE (reference sequence). The CDR3 sequence is CASSDDRPIGYTF. Incomplete CDR3 DNA: TGTGCCAGCAGCGACGACAGGCCTATTGGC.

Comments on this clone: The read comes to an end 3 residues before the CDR3 does, leaving the germline J gene to fill in the end. This chain connects TRBV11-2 to TRBJ1-5; D is undetermined. The ends were cut back, 5 bases at V and 6 bases at J, with 14 bases in the middle. Germline loops: CDR1 SGHAT, CDR2 FQNNGV. The CDR3 has 14 amino acids. The DNA read from the CDR3 is TGTGCCAGCAGCGGAGGCGGGGTAGGTCAGCCC. It is translated as CASSGGGVGQP. The full CDR3 is CASSGGGVGQPQHF.

This clone was counted between two and nine times. The missing CDR3 end, 3 residues past where the read stops, is filled in from the germline J gene. The chain couples TRBV19 to TRBJ1-1; no firm D call. This CDR3 is built from 16 residues. Per germline, CDR1 LNHDA and CDR2 SQIVND (reference sequence). The CDR3 bases that were read are TGTGCCAGTATTACTAGCGGGAGAAGGGCTGTTGAGACC. Translated: CASITSGRRAVET. The entire CDR3 protein reads CASITSGRRAVETAFF.

As to this clone: Just one base apart from a much larger clone, this may be a read error. Sequencing ends 3 residues short of the CDR3 end; the germline J gene provides the rest. V and J are TRBV2 and TRBJ1-2; weak D call: TRBD1 (5 bases). This CDR3 comprises 12 residues. The germline V gene has CDR1 SNHLY and CDR2 FYNNEI. V gave up 8 bases and J gave up 4 bases, with 11 bases separating them. Partial CDR3 DNA: TGTGCCAGCGGACCTGGGGCCTATGGC. It encodes CASGPGAYG. The entire CDR3 is CASGPGAYGYTF.

This clone has at least ten counts. The observed sequence ends 3 residues before the CDR3 terminus, with the missing tail filled in from the germline J gene. The J gene is TRBJ2-3, the V gene TRBV19; perhaps TRBD2 as D (5 bases). V was trimmed by 5 bases and J by 0 bases, leaving 12 bases between them. Looked up from germline, CDR1 is LNHDA and CDR2 is SQIVND (reference sequence). The CDR3 loop spans 15 amino acids. CDR3 DNA, as far as it was read: TGTGCCAGTAGTGCGGGTCCTTATAGCACAGATACG. It codes for CASSAGPYSTDT. The full CDR3 sequence reads CASSAGPYSTDTQYF.

CDR3 loop: CASSAPGTVWSEAFF. CDR3 DNA (partial): TGTGCCAGTAGCGCCCCCGGGACAGTTTGGTCTGAA. This rearrangement joins TRBV19 to TRBJ1-1; TRBD1 matches at 7 bases. The read ends 3 residues shy of where the CDR3 ends; the end is completed using the germline J gene. The CDR3 extends over 15 amino acids. Germline V gene lookup returns CDR1 LNHDA and CDR2 SQIVND (reference sequence). Trimming took 6 bases from V and 6 from J; bases not matched to a gene: 13.

This clone has at least ten counts. The DNA ends 3 residues before the CDR3 does, and the rest of the CDR3 is filled in from the germline J gene. The chain is built from TRBV10-3 and TRBJ2-3; TRBD2 matches at 9 bases. The CDR3 has 19 residues. V gave up 5 bases and J gave up 3 bases; unmatched junction bases: 18. Germline V gene data show CDR1 as ENHRY and CDR2 as SYGVKD. The part of the CDR3 DNA that was read is TGTGCCATCAGTCCCGAAAGAGCGAAGCTAGCGGGACAAACAGATACG. This gives the protein CAISPERAKLAGQTDT. The full CDR3 reads CAISPERAKLAGQTDTQYF.

This clone was counted many times. The sequenced fragment ends 3 residues before the CDR3 boundary, so the rest is inferred from the germline J gene. This chain joins TRBV6-4 and TRBJ2-1; 9 bases are shared with TRBD2. V was pared by 2 bases and J by 6 bases, with 5 bases of the junction left unmatched. The germline V gene has CDR1 MRHNA and CDR2 SNTAGT. The CDR3 runs to 15 residues. Partial CDR3 DNA: TGTGCCAGCAGTGACCATGGCGGGAGGGCCAATGAG. It encodes CASSDHGGRANE. The entire CDR3 protein is CASSDHGGRANEQFF.

This clone has at least ten counts. The read halts 3 residues ahead of the CDR3 end, with the missing end drawn from the germline J gene. This chain links TRBV10-3 with TRBJ1-1, with 12 bases fitting TRBD1. Germline CDR1 is ENHRY and CDR2 is SYGVKD. The CDR3 has 16 residues. Trimming at V came to 0 bases and at J to 3 bases, leaving 2 bases not matched to a gene. This CDR3 reads CAISESGTGGYTEAFF. The sequenced part of the CDR3 DNA is TGTGCCATCAGTGAGTCGGGGACAGGGGGCTACACTGAA.

Ten or more counts support this clone. The CDR3 extends 3 residues past the end of the read, so its final part is completed from the germline J gene. This chain connects TRBV5-1 to TRBJ1-6; TRBD1 matches 9 bases. The CDR3 totals 18 residues. With V trimmed by 3 bases and J by 10 bases, 17 bases remained unmatched. Germline V gene sequence: CDR1 SGHRS, CDR2 YFSETQ. The CDR3 bases that were read are TGCGCCAGCAGCTCCGATAAAGCGACAGGGGGGTCTAGGTCACCC. Protein product: CASSSDKATGGSRSP. Given in full, the CDR3 is CASSSDKATGGSRSPLHF.

This clone appeared many times. The DNA ends 3 residues before the CDR3 does, and the rest of the CDR3 is filled in from the germline J gene. The V call is TRBV20-1, the J call TRBJ2-5; D is unresolved. V was cut by 4 bases and J by 5 bases, with 17 bases left in between. Germline V CDR1 and CDR2: DFQATT, SNEGSKA (reference sequence). The CDR3 covers 14 residues. Here the CDR3 reads CSAKPHRSRETQYF. CDR3 bases read: TGCAGTGCTAAACCCCACCGTAGTCGGGAGACC.

This clone was found many times. The missing CDR3 end, 3 residues past where the read stops, is filled in from the germline J gene. The chain carries TRBV19 and TRBJ2-1; TRBD2 matches at 8 bases. The CDR3 covers 14 residues. Germline V CDR1 and CDR2: LNHDA, SQIVND (reference sequence). The J segment lost 7 bases and the V segment lost 5 bases, leaving 7 bases of the junction unmatched. The sequenced CDR3 bases are TGTGCCAGTAGTTTGAGCGGGAGTAGAAATGAG. Translation gives CASSLSGSRNE. Given in full, the CDR3 is CASSLSGSRNEQFF.